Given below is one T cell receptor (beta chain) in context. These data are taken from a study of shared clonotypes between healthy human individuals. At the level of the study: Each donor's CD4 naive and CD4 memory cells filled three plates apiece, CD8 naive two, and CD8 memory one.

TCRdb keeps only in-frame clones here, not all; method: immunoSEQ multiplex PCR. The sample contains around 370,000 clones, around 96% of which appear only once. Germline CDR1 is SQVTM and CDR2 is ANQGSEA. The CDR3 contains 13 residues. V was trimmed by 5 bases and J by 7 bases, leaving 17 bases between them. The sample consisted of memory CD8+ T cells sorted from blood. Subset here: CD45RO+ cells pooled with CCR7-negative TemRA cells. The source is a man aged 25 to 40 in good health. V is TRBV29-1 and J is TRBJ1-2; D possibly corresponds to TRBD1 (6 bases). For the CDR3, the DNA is TGCAGCGTTAAGAACAGGGAAGGAGGTGGCTACACCTTC. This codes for CSVKNREGGGYTF.